This note documents a single T cell receptor beta chain sequence. The CDR3 spans 15 residues. Trimming took off 6 bases at V and 2 bases at J, with 14 bases between the two ends. The germline V gene encodes CDR1 SQVTM and CDR2 ANQGSEA. This specimen comes from a study of CD8+ T cells in alopecia areata. Treatment denoted: oral pan-JAK inhibitor, 5-10 mg twice daily. Peripheral blood, together with lesional scalp punch biopsies, was collected from alopecia areata patients. The authors extracted RNA and reverse transcribed it into cDNA as the sequencing template. TCRdb's copy holds only in-frame clones and misses some; the assay was immunoSEQ multiplex PCR. Of more than 150,000 clones in the sample, about 60% were seen once.

The origin of this receptor is a human donor with alopecia areata. The V and J genes are TRBV29-1 and TRBJ1-6; D may be TRBD1 (5 bases). The sample consisted of CD8+ T cells sorted from blood, taken at week 24, from a patient treated with tofacitinib. CDR3 region: CSVPSGTPYNSPLHF. The DNA for the CDR3 is TGCAGCGTCCCTTCAGGGACCCCCTATAATTCACCCCTCCACTTT. The variable domain in full, with the rest retrieved from reference TRBV29-1 and TRBJ1-6, is SAVISQKPSRDICQRGTSLTIQCQVDSQVTMMFWYRQQPGQSLTLIATANQGSEATYESGFVIDKFPISRPNLTFSTLTVSNMSPEDSSIYLCSVPSGTPYNSPLHFGNGTRLTVT.